Presented here are 23 T cell receptor beta chains from one specimen sequenced in a study of PD-L1 blockade in urothelial cancer. Time point noted: peripheral blood 6 weeks after treatment start. Assay: immunoSEQ multiplex PCR; the TCRdb copy retains only in-frame clones and omits some. Of around 40,000 clones listed, more than 75% are singletons. This material consisted of PBMCs, taken around atezolizumab (anti-PD-L1) treatment. All receptors derive from a man between 65 and 85 years old with urothelial cancer.

This chain connects TRBV10-2 to TRBJ1-2, with D possibly being TRBD1 (5 bases). Deletions cut 2 bases from V and 4 bases from J, with 8 bases between. The CDR3 consists of 13 residues. Germline CDR1 and CDR2: WSHSY and SAAADI. CDR3 region: CASSEQGGYGYTF. The CDR3, as DNA: TGCGCCAGCAGTGAGCAGGGTGGCTATGGCTACACCTTC.

The rearrangement links TRBV2 to TRBJ1-5; 7 bases line up with TRBD1. The length of the CDR3 is 15 residues. Per germline, CDR1 SNHLY and CDR2 FYNNEI. The J segment lost 0 bases and the V segment lost 7 bases, leaving 6 bases of the junction unmatched. The CDR3 DNA is TGTGCCAGCATAGGGGACAGCTCTAGCAATCAGCCCCAGCATTTT. Amino acid sequence: CASIGDSSSNQPQHF. The entire variable domain, with the rest obtained from reference TRBV2 and TRBJ1-5, is as follows: EPEVTQTPSHQVTQMGQEVILRCVPISNHLYFYWYRQILGQKVEFLVSFYNNEISEKSEIFDDQFSVERPDGSNFTLKIRSTKLEDSAMYFCASIGDSSSNQPQHFGDGTRLSIL.

This chain connects TRBV29-1 to TRBJ2-5; 12 bases align to TRBD2. CDR3 length equals 15 residues. Germline V gene data show CDR1 as SQVTM and CDR2 as ANQGSEA. The V and J ends lost 8 bases and 2 bases, in that order; junction bases with no gene match: 9. CDR3 in DNA: TGCAGCCACACCCTAGCGGGAGGGCCTCAAGAGACCCAGTACTTC. It translates to CSHTLAGGPQETQYF.

The chain uses TRBV19 and TRBJ1-2; D gene unclear. The germline gives CDR1 LNHDA, CDR2 SQIVND (reference sequence). V lost 3 bases and J 8 bases, leaving 16 bases between the germline ends. The CDR3 spans 14 residues. The CDR3 region is CASSMNEGSQGYTF. The CDR3 coding sequence is TGTGCCAGTAGTATGAATGAGGGCTCCCAAGGCTACACCTTC.

The chain carries TRBV6-1 and TRBJ2-1; D is uncertain. The CDR3 spans 13 residues. CDR1 is MNHNS and CDR2 is SASEGT in the germline V gene. V was shortened by 2 bases and J by 5 bases, with 7 bases between the two germline ends. This CDR3 reads CASSELRNNEQFF. The CDR3 bases are TGTGCCAGCAGTGAATTGCGAAACAATGAGCAGTTCTTC.

The CDR3 coding sequence is TGTGCCAGCAGCTTGGGCAGGGCTAGTGAAAAACTGTTTTTT. Amino acid sequence: CASSLGRASEKLFF. The chain recombines TRBV11-2 with TRBJ1-4, with D maybe TRBD1 (5 bases). Germline V lookup: CDR1 SGHAT, CDR2 FQNNGV. The CDR3 totals 14 residues. With 3 bases removed from V and 7 bases from J, the gap between germline ends came to 12 bases.

This chain connects TRBV6-6 to TRBJ1-5, with D perhaps matching TRBD1 (6 bases). The ends were cut back, 5 bases at V and 5 bases at J, with 13 bases in the middle. The CDR3 covers 14 residues. Germline V gives CDR1 MNHNY, CDR2 SVGAGI (reference sequence). The CDR3 DNA sequence: TGTGCCAGCAGTAAAACAGGGAAAGATCAGCCCCAGCATTTT. This sequence encodes CASSKTGKDQPQHF.

V and J are TRBV27 and TRBJ1-5; D not resolved. Germline CDR1 is MNHEY and CDR2 is SMNVEV (reference sequence). V dropped 5 bases and J dropped 7 bases, with 12 bases sitting between them. The CDR3 runs 13 residues. The CDR3 nucleotides read TGTGCCAGCAGTCAAGCCTCAGGCCAGCCCCAGCATTTT. It yields the protein CASSQASGQPQHF.

V gene TRBV2 combines with J gene TRBJ1-1; D is undetermined. There are 14 residues in the CDR3. V lost 8 bases and J 0 bases, leaving 13 bases between the germline ends. Germline CDR1 is SNHLY and CDR2 is FYNNEI. The CDR3 DNA follows: TGTGCCAGCTCCCTGACATCCCTGAACACTGAAGCTTTCTTT. Protein sequence: CASSLTSLNTEAFF.

The J gene is TRBJ1-2, the V gene TRBV6-5; D not resolved. The V and J ends lost 5 bases and 4 bases respectively, with 11 bases between them. The CDR3 consists of 13 residues. Germline assignment: CDR1 MNHEY and CDR2 SVGAGI. CDR3 sequence reads: CASSKVGLYGYTF. For the CDR3, the DNA is TGTGCCAGCAGTAAAGTGGGCCTCTATGGCTACACCTTC.

The chain couples TRBV11-2 to TRBJ2-7; 7 bases map to TRBD1. This CDR3 contains 18 residues. V shed 2 bases and J 3 bases; nucleotides not matched to a gene: 16. From germline, CDR1 is SGHAT and CDR2 FQNNGV. Written as DNA, the CDR3 is TGTGCCAGCAGCTTACCCAACGGACAGGACATGTCCCTCTACGAGCAGTACTTC. It yields the protein CASSLPNGQDMSLYEQYF.

This clone showed up just once. The V gene is TRBV7-6, the J gene TRBJ2-1; D perhaps matches TRBD2 (5 bases). CDR1 SGHVS and CDR2 FNYEAQ come from the germline V gene. V was clipped by 4 bases and J by 7 bases, with 17 bases between them. The length of the CDR3 is 15 residues. The CDR3 protein is CASSSTAALGNEQFF. The CDR3 nucleotides are TGTGCCAGCAGCTCCACAGCGGCTCTAGGAAATGAGCAGTTCTTC.

The chain carries TRBV28 and TRBJ1-4, with D possibly matching TRBD1 (5 bases). CDR3 length: 15 amino acids. Germline V gene sequence: CDR1 MDHEN, CDR2 SYDVKM. Trimming shortened V by 7 bases and J by 5 bases, and 17 bases separated the two germline ends. The DNA of the CDR3 is TGTGCCAGCACCCGATCGGGAGGGGAGAATGAAAAACTGTTTTTT. This gives the protein CASTRSGGENEKLFF.

The rearrangement links TRBV7-9 to TRBJ2-5; 10 bases agree with TRBD1. Germline assignment: CDR1 SEHNR and CDR2 FQNEAQ (reference sequence). CDR3 length: 19 amino acids. J gave up 5 bases and V 1 base, and 16 bases lay outside the gene matches. Here the CDR3 DNA reads TGTGCCAGCAGCTTAGGGTCGGGACAGGGGCCAAGGTTAAGGGAGACCCAGTACTTC. Its translation: CASSLGSGQGPRLRETQYF.

CDR3 sequence: CASSRTGGRGYTF. The CDR3 nucleotides are TGTGCCAGCAGTCGGACAGGGGGGCGAGGCTACACCTTC. V is TRBV6-6 and J is TRBJ1-2; 10 bases are a match to TRBD1. The CDR3 consists of 13 residues. Per the germline V gene, CDR1 is MNHNY and CDR2 is SVGAGI (reference sequence). Trimming at V came to 5 bases and at J to 8 bases, leaving 5 bases not matched to a gene.

The chain recombines TRBV2 with TRBJ2-3; 7 nucleotides line up with TRBD2. CDR1 and CDR2 (germline): SNHLY, FYNNEI. The V segment lost 0 bases and the J segment 4 bases; nucleotides outside the gene matches: 4. The CDR3 is 15 residues long. The chain's CDR3 is CASSEAGGLADTQYF. The CDR3, as DNA: TGTGCCAGCAGTGAAGCGGGAGGGCTGGCAGATACGCAGTATTTT.

This clone came up once. The chain has TRBV27 and TRBJ2-1, with 10 bases fitting TRBD1. With 4 bases clipped from V and 8 bases from J, the junction kept 8 bases outside the gene matches. Germline V gene data show CDR1 as MNHEY and CDR2 as SMNVEV (reference sequence). The CDR3 consists of 15 residues. The CDR3 sequence is CASSSRQGAGYEQFF. CDR3 nucleotide sequence: TGTGCCAGCAGTTCGAGACAGGGGGCCGGGTATGAGCAGTTCTTC.

The rearrangement joins TRBV9 to TRBJ2-7, with 12 nucleotides matching TRBD2. The V gene's germline CDR1 is SGDLS and CDR2 YYNGEE. The V and J ends lost 0 bases and 2 bases, in that order; junction bases with no gene match: 9. This CDR3 comprises 18 residues. The CDR3 here is CASSVGASGREVAYEQYF. For the CDR3, the DNA is TGTGCCAGCAGCGTAGGGGCTAGCGGGAGGGAGGTTGCCTACGAGCAGTACTTC.

This sequence joins TRBV27 and TRBJ2-2; TRBD2 is a possible D gene (5 bases). This CDR3 comprises 13 residues. Germline-derived CDR1 and CDR2 are MNHEY and SMNVEV (reference sequence). V lost 6 bases, J lost 6 bases, and 11 bases lay in between. CDR3 residues: CASSTAGAGELFF. Written as DNA, the CDR3 is TGTGCCAGCAGCACAGCCGGGGCCGGGGAGCTGTTTTTT.

The chain carries TRBV11-2 and TRBJ2-7; TRBD2 is a possible D gene (6 bases). Germline loops: CDR1 SGHAT, CDR2 FQNNGV. This CDR3 spans 15 amino acids. Trimming cost V 2 bases and J 4 bases, with 15 bases left between them. The CDR3 spells CASSLLVGSGYEQYF. The CDR3 DNA is TGTGCCAGCAGCTTATTAGTCGGGAGTGGGTACGAGCAGTACTTC.

This clone has a single count. The chain is built from TRBV19 and TRBJ2-7; 9 bases agree with TRBD1. The CDR3 is made up of 15 amino acids. Trimming at V came to 0 bases and at J to 3 bases, leaving 3 bases not matched to a gene. The germline V gene has CDR1 LNHDA and CDR2 SQIVND (reference sequence). CDR3 sequence: CASSIDQDRGYEQYF. The CDR3, as DNA: TGTGCCAGTAGTATAGACCAGGACAGGGGCTACGAGCAGTACTTC.

The table lists this clone with a few counts. The J gene is TRBJ2-7, the V gene TRBV27; 12 nucleotides line up with TRBD2. Germline V gives CDR1 MNHEY, CDR2 SMNVEV (reference sequence). J was trimmed by 4 bases and V by 4 bases; bases with no gene match: 2. This CDR3 is built from 14 residues. The CDR3 nucleotides are TGTGCCAGCAGTTCGACTAGCGGGAGTTACGAGCAGTACTTC. It is translated as CASSSTSGSYEQYF.

The chain couples TRBV19 to TRBJ2-6; TRBD1 is a possible D gene (5 bases). This CDR3 has 17 residues. In germline, CDR1 is LNHDA, CDR2 SQIVND (reference sequence). Trimming stripped 0 bases from V and 4 bases from J, with 13 bases between. The CDR3 coding sequence is TGTGCCAGTAGTATAGATCGCAGGGTATCAGGGGCCAACGTCCTGACTTTC. It yields the protein CASSIDRRVSGANVLTF.